This T cell receptor beta chain derives from a study of beta chain features in type 1 diabetes. Sequencing targeted expressed TCRB transcripts, as all isolated RNA had been reverse transcribed. The method was immunoSEQ multiplex PCR; TCRdb's version includes in-frame clones alone and lacks a portion of them. Of roughly 240,000 clones listed, 68% are singletons. CD4+ cells of the naive, central memory, regulatory and stem cell-like memory types were sorted via CD45RO/CCR7/CD25/CD127/CD95/CD27. The CDR3 is made up of 16 amino acids. The V and J ends lost 1 base and 0 bases, in that order; junction bases with no gene match: 4. The germline V gene has CDR1 SGHTA and CDR2 FQGNSA.

This clonotype was sampled from a man under 40 in good health. The V and J genes are TRBV7-2 and TRBJ2-3; TRBD2 matches at 7 bases. Sample: naive CD4+ T cells from blood. The CDR3 loop is CASSLGGRGSTDTQYF. The CDR3 DNA reads as TGTGCCAGCAGCTTAGGAGGGCGGGGGAGCACAGATACGCAGTATTTT.